The clone carrying this TCR beta chain is a singleton in its sample. Its antigen is currently unknown. This sample stems from a study of CD8 T cells in Susac syndrome. Study information: Among the sequenced Susac syndrome patients, over five had active disease while 8 or 9 were in remission. General observations from the study: The CD4+ T cell repertoire of patients with Susac syndrome showed no detectable clonal expansion.

The CD8+ and CD4+ T cells were isolated magnetically using a negative isolation approach, whereas the TEMRA cells were enriched by FACS. cDNA came from approximately 0.5 to 1 ug RNA primed by random hexamers. MiXCR, run by TCRdb on the immunoSEQ multiplex PCR reads, gives a single entry per CDR3 protein. Counted here are roughly 150,000 distinct CDR3 sequences, 90% to 96% occurring once; the ten biggest clones make up approximately 0.08%. The clonotype was recovered from a human donor with Susac syndrome. The sequenced sample consisted of CD4+ T cells from PBMCs.

CDR3 DNA: TGTGCCAGCTTAATAAAGCATTTT. This sequence encodes CASLIKHF. The chain employs TRBV9 and TRBJ1-5; D is undetermined. Germline assignment: CDR1 SGDLS and CDR2 YYNGEE. The CDR3 runs 8 residues. V was clipped by 7 bases and J by 14 bases, with 7 bases between them. The whole variable domain, remainder taken from reference TRBV9 and TRBJ1-5, is DSGVTQTPKHLITATGQRVTLRCSPRSGDLSVYWYQQSLDQGLQFLIQYYNGEERAKGNILERFSAQQFPDLHSELNLSSLELGDSALYFCASLIKHFGDGTRLSIL.